The 6 T cell receptor beta chains below were found in one sample sequenced in a study of neurological immune-mediated disorders. TCRdb reprocessed the 5' RACE reads with MiXCR, giving one entry per CDR3 protein. The sample contains approximately 100,000 distinct CDR3 sequences, 3.5% to 4% of which appear only once. Material: PBMCs. The receptor set was obtained from a woman aged 18-35 years with multiple sclerosis.

Ten or more counts support this clonotype. The rearrangement joins TRBV12-3 or TRBV12-4 to TRBJ2-7; TRBD2 might be the D (6 bases). The CDR3 contains 14 residues. The V and J ends lost 7 bases and 5 bases respectively, with 18 bases between them. The CDR3 bases are TGTGCCAGCACCGACTCGACTAGTTCCCACGAGCAGTACTTC. It is translated as CASTDSTSSHEQYF.

Many counts were recorded for this clonotype. The genes are TRBV5-6 and TRBJ2-3; 9 bases line up with TRBD2. CDR3 length: 18 residues. Trimming cost V 5 bases and J 4 bases; bases outside gene matches: 17. Germline V gene data show CDR1 as SGHDT and CDR2 as YYEEEE. The CDR3 bases are TGTGCCAGCAGTCGACGTGGTAGCGGGGGCGTAAGATCAGATACGCAGTATTTT. This codes for CASSRRGSGGVRSDTQYF.

This clonotype was found a few times. This chain uses TRBV4-1 with TRBJ2-2, with TRBD2 matching over 11 bases. CDR1 is MGHRA, CDR2 YSYEKL, per germline. This CDR3 region has 17 residues. V lost 3 bases and J lost 6; bases outside the gene matches: 9. Here the CDR3 reads CASSQSPGLAVPGELFF. As DNA, the CDR3 is TGCGCCAGCAGCCAGTCTCCGGGACTAGCGGTTCCCGGGGAGCTGTTTTTT.

This clonotype appeared many times. The rearrangement joins TRBV5-1 to TRBJ2-7, with TRBD1 matching 7 bases. CDR1 is SGHRS and CDR2 is YFSETQ in the germline V gene. J was trimmed by 6 bases and V by 3 bases; bases with no gene match: 6. This CDR3 contains 13 residues. CDR3 in DNA: TGCGCCAGCAGCTCTGGACAGGACCCCGAGCAGTACTTC. This gives the protein CASSSGQDPEQYF.

This clonotype has at least ten counts. This chain uses TRBV9 with TRBJ2-1; TRBD1 agrees at 7 bases. The germline CDR1 and CDR2 sequences are SGDLS and YYNGEE. This CDR3 has 16 amino acids. The ends lost 3 bases at V and 3 bases at J; junction bases unmatched: 9. CDR3 bases: TGTGCCAGCAGCGCCGCCGGGACAGAGATCTACAATGAGCAGTTCTTC. Protein: CASSAAGTEIYNEQFF.

In this sample, this clonotype turned up many times. The V gene is TRBV5-5, the J gene TRBJ2-3; D not resolved. The germline CDR1 and CDR2 sequences are SGHKS and YYEKEE (reference sequence). This CDR3 has 16 residues. Trimming took 1 base from V and 0 from J, leaving 12 bases between them. For the CDR3, the DNA is TGTGCCAGCAGCTTGAGGAGCAGCTCTAGCACAGATACGCAGTATTTT. It specifies CASSLRSSSSTDTQYF.